This T cell receptor beta chain was documented in a study of blood T cell repertoires in COVID-19 (dated by TCRdb to about 2020). At the level of the whole study: Samples from collaborators originated in the United States, Italy and Spain and spanned both the acute and convalescent phases of COVID-19. The prospective study material was composed of cDNA or gDNA derived from T cells, B-cell-depleted T cells, or PBMCs. Subjects who had been exposed to COVID-19, were actively infected with it, or had recovered from it provided the deeply sampled blood TCRbeta repertoires that made up the dataset. The repertoires were released in a freely available public database intended as a resource for research on the immune response to SARS-CoV-2. Samples came from the ongoing ImmuneRACE study (first 160 participants) plus 1,254 subjects from 6 global collaborators. Sample metadata almost always included a de-identified subject ID, COVID-19 status, age in years and sex. Where available, HLA class I and class II types were taken from metadata supplied by the sample provider and were not determined by assay-based typing.

What the authors observed across the whole study: The amount of clinical and demographic metadata varied by source and participant and was provided uncurated.

With regard to this clone: What antigen it recognizes has not been identified. Base qualities are missing; no much larger clone stands one base away.

At one collaborating source in Seattle, patients were enrolled during active infection and were followed longitudinally through the course of disease. Whole blood was collected in K2EDTA tubes by collaborating institutions according to the institutions' own protocols. For TCRbeta analysis, collaborators shipped samples as frozen whole blood, isolated PBMCs, or DNA extracted from either of those sample types. The germline V gene (reference sequence) yields GTSNPN for CDR1 and SVGIG for CDR2. V trim: 4 bases; J trim: 6 bases; unmatched bases: 9. The CDR3 starts with the cysteine, ends with the phenylalanine, and has 15 residues. CDR3 DNA only is kept here, 45 bases in frame from base 1. TCRbeta CDR3 regions were amplified from genomic DNA using the immunoSEQ Assay, a bias-controlled multiplex PCR. The source study handled its data this way. The number of nucleated cells in each sample was estimated from the amplification of reference gene primers within the assay. To quantify the absolute abundance of each unique TCRbeta CDR3 rearrangement, sequence reads were collapsed and filtered. Productive Simpson clonality was computed per sample as the square root of Simpson's diversity index over productive rearrangements. TCRdb holds this immuneACCESS table with in-frame rearrangements only. Some clones are missing; in checked studies, unresolved V genes explain under half, and the rest has no known cause. The V and J calls and clone size are taken from that table; D and trimming were inferred from the DNA. The sample profile shows fewer than 450,000 clones; roughly 90% of them were found once. Together, the top ten hold about 7% of the sample.

This chain is built from TRBV30 and TRBJ1-6, with 7 bases matching TRBD1. Sequencing was done on a sample of peripheral blood. The TCR originated in a woman aged 70-85 years with COVID-19, enrolled during active disease. The DNA is as follows: TGTGCCTGGAATCCTCGGGACAGATTTAATTCACCCCTCCACTTT. Its protein is CAWNPRDRFNSPLHF.